The 22 T cell receptor beta chains reported below all come from one sample, sequenced in a study of identical twins (dated by TCRdb to 2015 to 2016). The library relied on 5' RACE. Instrument on record: Illumina HiSeq 2000. TCRdb reprocessing: public reads trimmed at Q25 with fastp, clones called with MiXCR, in-frame beta chains kept. One record per CDR3 amino acid sequence lists the most common genes and DNA. Present in this sample are 450,000 to 650,000 distinct CDR3 sequences, more than 9% of which were seen just once. The top ten hold under 3% of the sample. This sample also appeared in a second study, on yellow fever vaccine responses in identical twins.

The sample consisted of PBMCs. Source of these receptors: a woman aged 18-29 years in good health.

At least ten counts were recorded for this clonotype. The rearrangement links TRBV20-1 to TRBJ2-7; 9 bases are shared with TRBD2. Germline-derived CDR1 and CDR2 are DFQATT and SNEGSKA (reference sequence). With 3 bases clipped from V and 0 bases from J, the junction kept 9 bases outside the gene matches. The CDR3 extends over 16 amino acids. CDR3: CSASELAGTDSYEQYF. The DNA for the CDR3 is TGCAGTGCTAGTGAACTAGCGGGCACGGACTCCTACGAGCAGTACTTC.

There are a few counts of this clonotype. V and J are TRBV5-6 and TRBJ2-1; 7 bases line up with TRBD2. The CDR3 sequence is 13 residues long. J was trimmed by 10 bases and V by 4 bases; bases with no gene match: 8. Germline V lookup: CDR1 SGHDT, CDR2 YYEEEE. CDR3 loop: CASSPGGGIEQFF. Written as DNA, the CDR3 is TGTGCCAGCAGCCCGGGGGGTGGCATCGAGCAGTTCTTC. The complete variable domain, with remaining parts taken from reference TRBV5-6 and TRBJ2-1, reads DAGVTQSPTHLIKTRGQQVTLRCSPKSGHDTVSWYQQALGQGPQFIFQYYEEEERQRGNFPDRFSGHQFPNYSSELNVNALLLGDSALYLCASSPGGGIEQFFGPGTRLTVL.

J is TRBJ1-1 and V is TRBV28; D gene unclear. CDR3 length equals 15 residues. Trimming shortened V by 6 bases and J by 6 bases, and 20 bases separated the two germline ends. Germline V gene data show CDR1 as MDHEN and CDR2 as SYDVKM. The DNA of the CDR3 is TGTGCCAGCAGCCTTGGACGGGTAACAAGGTCTGAAGCTTTCTTT. The encoded protein is CASSLGRVTRSEAFF.

This clonotype was observed a handful of times. The V and J genes are TRBV30 and TRBJ1-1, with a tentative D call TRBD1 (5 bases). The CDR3 has 14 residues. Germline V gene sequence: CDR1 GTSNPN, CDR2 SVGIG (reference sequence). V was pared by 1 base and J by 0 bases, with 9 bases between. CDR3 in amino acids: CAWSGGKLNTEAFF. The CDR3, as DNA: TGTGCCTGGAGTGGGGGCAAGCTGAACACTGAAGCTTTCTTT.

This clonotype was found a few times. The chain employs TRBV5-1 and TRBJ2-7, with a possible D match to TRBD1 (5 bases). This CDR3 spans 15 amino acids. V was pared by 1 base and J by 3 bases, with 14 bases between. Germline-derived CDR1 and CDR2 are SGHRS and YFSETQ. In DNA form, the CDR3 reads TGCGCCAGCAGCTTGTCTCCCGACAGCCTCTACGAGCAGTACTTC. This sequence encodes CASSLSPDSLYEQYF. Based on the CDR3 plus reference TRBV5-1 and TRBJ2-7, the full variable domain is KAGVTQTPRYLIKTRGQQVTLSCSPISGHRSVSWYQQTPGQGLQFLFEYFSETQRNKGNFPGRFSGRQFSNSRSEMNVSTLELGDSALYLCASSLSPDSLYEQYFGPGTRLTVT.

This clonotype was counted only a few times. The CDR3 loop is CASSYSSLAGVNEQFF. The CDR3 DNA sequence: TGTGCCAGCAGCTATAGTTCACTAGCGGGAGTAAATGAGCAGTTCTTC. V gene TRBV6-5 combines with J gene TRBJ2-1, with 11 bases matching TRBD2. The length of the CDR3 is 16 residues. Trimming cost V 6 bases and J 7 bases; bases outside gene matches: 11. The germline CDR1 and CDR2 sequences are MNHEY and SVGAGI.

This clonotype was counted ten times or more. The chain couples TRBV5-1 to TRBJ2-5; D unclear. The CDR3 contains 15 residues. Germline values: CDR1 SGHRS, CDR2 YFSETQ. V shed 1 base and J shed 5 bases, with 15 bases lying between them. CDR3 residues: CASSLYYSPTETQYF. In nucleotides, the CDR3 is TGCGCCAGCAGCTTGTACTACTCCCCCACTGAGACCCAGTACTTC.

The sample holds many counts of this clonotype. J is TRBJ2-7 and V is TRBV4-3; D is possibly TRBD1 (6 bases). V lost 2 bases, J lost 2 bases, and 16 bases lay in between. CDR3 size: 16 residues. CDR1 is LGHNA, CDR2 YSLEER, per germline. In DNA, the CDR3 is TGCGCCAGCAGCCAAAATCTACAGGGTGCTGCCTACGAGCAGTACTTC. It encodes CASSQNLQGAAYEQYF.

The CDR3 nucleotides read TGTGCCAGCAGTTACTTCAGGCCCGGGGCGGCCAAAAACATTCAGTACTTC. It codes for CASSYFRPGAAKNIQYF. The chain has TRBV6-5 and TRBJ2-4; D assignment may be TRBD1 or TRBD2 (5 bases each). V shed 1 base and J shed 1 base, with 14 bases lying between them. The length of the CDR3 is 17 residues. CDR1 is MNHEY, CDR2 SVGAGI, per germline.

The rearrangement joins TRBV5-1 to TRBJ2-7; 8 nucleotides agree with TRBD2. From germline, CDR1 is SGHRS and CDR2 YFSETQ. The CDR3 totals 14 residues. V shed 4 bases, J shed 5 bases, and the junction held 8 bases outside the gene matches. CDR3 in amino acids: CASSVSGRENEQYF. The CDR3 coding sequence is TGCGCCAGCAGCGTGAGCGGGAGAGAGAACGAGCAGTACTTC.

The chain carries TRBV20-1 and TRBJ1-1; TRBD1 matches 7 bases. The J segment lost 1 base and the V segment lost 1 base, leaving 12 bases of the junction unmatched. CDR3 length: 17 residues. Germline V gene data show CDR1 as DFQATT and CDR2 as SNEGSKA (reference sequence). The CDR3 protein is CSARGRQGTAWNTEAFF. The CDR3 DNA reads as TGCAGTGCTAGAGGCCGACAGGGAACGGCTTGGAACACTGAAGCTTTCTTT.

In its sample, this clonotype was seen many times. This chain connects TRBV4-3 to TRBJ2-7; D call uncertain. Germline assignment: CDR1 LGHNA and CDR2 YSLEER. The CDR3 is 14 residues long. The ends were cut back, 1 base at V and 2 bases at J, with 9 bases in the middle. The CDR3 loop is CASSQGLGTYEQYF. The CDR3 nucleotides read TGCGCCAGCAGCCAAGGACTGGGAACCTACGAGCAGTACTTC.

The chain employs TRBV6-2 or TRBV6-3 and TRBJ2-6, with a weak D call TRBD2 (6 bases). Per germline, CDR1 MNHEY and CDR2 SVGEGT. V dropped 0 bases and J dropped 0 bases, with 15 bases sitting between them. There are 19 residues in the CDR3. The CDR3 region is CASSYSTGVSYSGANVLTF. CDR3 bases: TGTGCCAGCAGTTACTCGACGGGGGTATCTTACTCTGGGGCCAACGTCCTGACTTTC.

The V gene is TRBV24-1, the J gene TRBJ1-3; tentatively, D is TRBD1 (5 bases). CDR1 and CDR2 from the germline V gene are KGHDR and SFDVKD. With 6 bases removed from V and 0 bases from J, the gap between germline ends came to 11 bases. This CDR3 contains 15 residues. CDR3 nucleotide sequence: TGTGCCACCAGTACCACAGGAGCCTCTGGAAACACCATATATTTT. Translating it yields CATSTTGASGNTIYF.

This clonotype was detected only a few times. The genes are TRBV9 and TRBJ2-1; weak D call: TRBD2 (5 bases). CDR1 is SGDLS, CDR2 YYNGEE, per germline. The V gene lost 0 bases and the J gene lost 8 bases, with 12 bases spanning the gap. This CDR3 spans 14 amino acids. CDR3 nucleotides: TGTGCCAGCAGCGTAGAATCCCCCGGGGATGAGCAGTTCTTC. Amino acids: CASSVESPGDEQFF.

This clonotype was recorded many times. The rearrangement joins TRBV28 to TRBJ2-7; D gene unclear. The CDR3 sequence is 14 residues long. Germline V gene lookup returns CDR1 MDHEN and CDR2 SYDVKM. Trimming removed 6 bases at V and 3 bases at J, with 15 bases between. The CDR3 loop reads CASSTPQGNYEQYF. Here the CDR3 DNA reads TGTGCCAGCAGCACCCCGCAAGGGAACTACGAGCAGTACTTC.

Only one count was recorded for this clonotype. A much larger clone sits a single nucleotide away, making a read error possible. V usage is TRBV12-3 or TRBV12-4 and J usage is TRBJ2-7, with D possibly being TRBD1 or TRBD2 (5 bases each). The CDR3 totals 14 residues. V gave up 6 bases and J gave up 3 bases, with 15 bases separating them. The CDR3 DNA is TGTGCCAGCAGAAACCCCGGGGCTAACTACGAGCAGTACTTC. It encodes CASRNPGANYEQYF.

J is TRBJ2-7 and V is TRBV7-9; D gene unclear. V lost 10 bases and J lost 5, with 12 bases in between. The CDR3 is made up of 11 amino acids. The germline V gene has CDR1 SEHNR and CDR2 FQNEAQ (reference sequence). This CDR3 reads CATEPSHEQYF. Here the CDR3 DNA reads TGTGCCACCGAGCCGAGCCACGAGCAGTACTTC.

The V and J genes are TRBV7-9 and TRBJ2-1, with D unresolved. V dropped 5 bases and J dropped 9 bases, with 14 bases sitting between them. CDR1 SEHNR and CDR2 FQNEAQ come from the germline V gene (reference sequence). The CDR3 sequence is 13 residues long. CDR3 in amino acids: CASSPPSLIEQFF. DNA for the CDR3: TGTGCCAGCAGCCCTCCGAGCCTGATTGAGCAGTTCTTC.

This clonotype was recorded a few times. This chain joins TRBV15 and TRBJ2-7; D unclear. The germline V and J ends were trimmed by 1 base and 5 bases, with 12 bases remaining between them. Per the germline V gene, CDR1 is LNHNV and CDR2 is YYDKDF (reference sequence). This CDR3 spans 14 amino acids. The CDR3 DNA reads TGTGCCACCAGCAGAGGACTCCTGGAAGACGAGCAGTACTTC. Translating gives CATSRGLLEDEQYF.

This clonotype was counted ten times or more. The chain is built from TRBV12-3 or TRBV12-4 and TRBJ2-1; D gene ambiguous. The CDR3 spans 12 residues. Trimming left V 3 bases short and J 7 bases short, with 7 bases between. In DNA form, the CDR3 reads TGTGCCAGCAGTTTGGTGGAGAATGAGCAGTTCTTC. Protein: CASSLVENEQFF.

This clonotype was counted a few times. The gene calls are TRBV28 and TRBJ2-3, with D possibly matching TRBD2 (6 bases). Trimming removed 5 bases at V and 3 bases at J, with 21 bases between. CDR3 length: 17 amino acids. CDR1 is MDHEN and CDR2 is SYDVKM in the germline V gene. The CDR3 bases are TGTGCCAGCAGTCCCCCCCCCAGTGGGAGGATGACAGATACGCAGTATTTT. It yields the protein CASSPPPSGRMTDTQYF.